Sequencing of this T cell receptor (beta chain) was carried out in a study of TIL therapy for anti-PD-1-resistant metastatic lung cancer. Study at large: Most patients had lung adenocarcinoma; four tumors were EGFR-mutant, two ALK-rearranged; half smoked currently or formerly. Median tumor mutation burden was roughly 1.5 mutations per megabase.

Time point here: pre-treatment sample, taken before nivolumab and TIL therapy. This clone was detected a few times. CDR3 size: 13 residues. V gave up 5 bases and J gave up 2 bases, with 9 bases separating them. Germline loops: CDR1 LNHDA, CDR2 SQIVND (reference sequence). The immunoSEQ assay was v3. Libraries were sequenced to approximately 2 million read pairs (survey) or roughly 5-6.5 million (deep). Clones were sequenced by immunoSEQ multiplex PCR, and TCRdb holds only the in-frame ones, with some missing. The sample records 40,000 to 55,000 clones, around 80% being singletons. The sequences come from blood, collected at baseline. This receptor was taken from a woman aged 25-80 years with non-small cell lung cancer. V and J are TRBV19 and TRBJ1-2; D remains unclear. The CDR3 sequence: CASSLGGNYGYTF. The CDR3 DNA reads as TGTGCCAGTAGTCTAGGCGGAAACTATGGCTACACCTTC.